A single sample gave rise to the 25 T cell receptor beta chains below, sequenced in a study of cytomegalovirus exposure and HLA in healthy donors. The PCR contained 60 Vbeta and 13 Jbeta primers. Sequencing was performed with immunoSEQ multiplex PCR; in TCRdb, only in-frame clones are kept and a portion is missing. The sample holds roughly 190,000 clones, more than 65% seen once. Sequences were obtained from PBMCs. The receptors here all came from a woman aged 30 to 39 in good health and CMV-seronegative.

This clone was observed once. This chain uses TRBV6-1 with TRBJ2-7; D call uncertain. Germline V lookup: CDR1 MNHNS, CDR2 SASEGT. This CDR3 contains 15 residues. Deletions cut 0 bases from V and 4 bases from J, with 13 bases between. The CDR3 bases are TGTGCCAGCAGTGAAGCGATGGGCCCGGCTTACGAGCAGTACTTC. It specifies CASSEAMGPAYEQYF.

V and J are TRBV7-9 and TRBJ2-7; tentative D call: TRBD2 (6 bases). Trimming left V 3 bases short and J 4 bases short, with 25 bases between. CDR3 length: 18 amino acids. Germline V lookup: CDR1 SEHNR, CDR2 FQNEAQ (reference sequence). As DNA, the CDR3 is TGTGCCAGCAGCTTGCCCGGGACTCTAGCTCTGGAAGGATACGAGCAGTACTTC. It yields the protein CASSLPGTLALEGYEQYF. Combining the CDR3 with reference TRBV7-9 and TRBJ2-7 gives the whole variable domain DTGVSQNPRHKITKRGQNVTFRCDPISEHNRLYWYRQTLGQGPEFLTYFQNEAQLEKSRLLSDRFSAERPKGSFSTLEIQRTEQGDSAMYLCASSLPGTLALEGYEQYFGPGTRLTVT.

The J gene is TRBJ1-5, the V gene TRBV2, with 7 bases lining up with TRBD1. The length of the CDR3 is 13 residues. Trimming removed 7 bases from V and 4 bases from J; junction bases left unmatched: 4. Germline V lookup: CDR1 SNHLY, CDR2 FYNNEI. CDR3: CASKGQVNQPQHF. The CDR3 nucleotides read TGTGCCAGCAAAGGACAGGTAAATCAGCCCCAGCATTTT.

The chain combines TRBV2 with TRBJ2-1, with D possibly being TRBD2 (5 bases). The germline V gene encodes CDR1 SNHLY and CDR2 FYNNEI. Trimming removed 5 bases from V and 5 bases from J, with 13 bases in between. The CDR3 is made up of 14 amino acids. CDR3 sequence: CASSKLGANNEQFF. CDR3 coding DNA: TGTGCCAGCAGTAAACTAGGCGCGAACAATGAGCAGTTCTTC. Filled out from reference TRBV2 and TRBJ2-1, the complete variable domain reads EPEVTQTPSHQVTQMGQEVILRCVPISNHLYFYWYRQILGQKVEFLVSFYNNEISEKSEIFDDQFSVERPDGSNFTLKIRSTKLEDSAMYFCASSKLGANNEQFFGPGTRLTVL.

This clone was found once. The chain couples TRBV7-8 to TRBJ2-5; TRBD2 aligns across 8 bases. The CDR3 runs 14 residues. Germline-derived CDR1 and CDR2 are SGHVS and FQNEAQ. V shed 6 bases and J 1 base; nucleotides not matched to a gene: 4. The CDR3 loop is CASRGGRIQETQYF. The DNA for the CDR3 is TGTGCCAGCAGGGGCGGGAGGATCCAAGAGACCCAGTACTTC.

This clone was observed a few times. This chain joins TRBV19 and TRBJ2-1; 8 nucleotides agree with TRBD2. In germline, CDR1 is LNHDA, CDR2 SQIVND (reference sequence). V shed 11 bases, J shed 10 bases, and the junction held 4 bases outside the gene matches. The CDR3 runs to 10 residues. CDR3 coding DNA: TGTGCCTCAAAGCGGGAGGAGCAGTTCTTC. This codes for CASKREEQFF.

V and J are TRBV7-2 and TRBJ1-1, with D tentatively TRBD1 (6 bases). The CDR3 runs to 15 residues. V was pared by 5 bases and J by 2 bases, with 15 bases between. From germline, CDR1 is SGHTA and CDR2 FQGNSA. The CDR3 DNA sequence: TGTGCCAGCAGCCTCGGACAGAATTTCAACACTGAAGCTTTCTTT. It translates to CASSLGQNFNTEAFF.

The CDR3 DNA follows: TGTGCCAGCAGCCATTTCTACGAGAAAAAGAATGGCTACACCTTC. This translates into CASSHFYEKKNGYTF. The chain combines TRBV11-2 with TRBJ1-2, with D unclear. Germline CDR1 and CDR2: SGHAT and FQNNGV. Trimming removed 5 bases from V and 6 bases from J, with 19 bases in between. This CDR3 has 15 residues.

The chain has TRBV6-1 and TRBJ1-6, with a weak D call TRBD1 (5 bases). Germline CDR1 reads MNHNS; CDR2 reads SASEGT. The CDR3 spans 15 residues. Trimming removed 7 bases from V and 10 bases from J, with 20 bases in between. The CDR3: CASNRDYSRFSPLHF. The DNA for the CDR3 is TGTGCCAGCAACCGGGACTACTCTCGCTTCTCACCCCTCCACTTT.

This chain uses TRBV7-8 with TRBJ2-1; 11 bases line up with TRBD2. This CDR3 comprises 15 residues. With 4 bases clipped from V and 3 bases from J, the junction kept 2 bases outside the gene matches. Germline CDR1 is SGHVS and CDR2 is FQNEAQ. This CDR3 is CASSYGLAGYNEQFF. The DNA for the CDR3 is TGTGCCAGCAGCTACGGACTAGCGGGCTACAATGAGCAGTTCTTC.

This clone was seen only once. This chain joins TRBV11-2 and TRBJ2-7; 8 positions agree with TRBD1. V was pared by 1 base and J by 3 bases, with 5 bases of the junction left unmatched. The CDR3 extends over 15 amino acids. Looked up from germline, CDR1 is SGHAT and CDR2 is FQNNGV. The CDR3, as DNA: TGTGCCAGCAGCTTAGGATTTGGACAGGGCTACGAGCAGTACTTC. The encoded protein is CASSLGFGQGYEQYF. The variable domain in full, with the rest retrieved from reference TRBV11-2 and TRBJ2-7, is EAGVAQSPRYKIIEKRQSVAFWCNPISGHATLYWYQQILGQGPKLLIQFQNNGVVDDSQLPKDRFSAERLKGVDSTLKIQPAKLEDSAVYLCASSLGFGQGYEQYFGPGTRLTVT.

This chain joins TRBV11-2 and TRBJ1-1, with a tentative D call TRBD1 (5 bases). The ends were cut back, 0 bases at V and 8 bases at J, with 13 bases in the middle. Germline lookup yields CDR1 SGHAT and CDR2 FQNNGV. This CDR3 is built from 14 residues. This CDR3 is CASSLDSGEREAFF. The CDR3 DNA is TGTGCCAGCAGCTTAGATTCGGGGGAGAGAGAAGCTTTCTTT.

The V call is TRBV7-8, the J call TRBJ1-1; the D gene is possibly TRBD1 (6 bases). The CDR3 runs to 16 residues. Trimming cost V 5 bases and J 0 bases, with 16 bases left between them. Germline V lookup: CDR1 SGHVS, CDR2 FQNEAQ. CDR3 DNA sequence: TGTGCCAGCAGCCTAACGCAGGGGACCCTGAACACTGAAGCTTTCTTT. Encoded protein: CASSLTQGTLNTEAFF.

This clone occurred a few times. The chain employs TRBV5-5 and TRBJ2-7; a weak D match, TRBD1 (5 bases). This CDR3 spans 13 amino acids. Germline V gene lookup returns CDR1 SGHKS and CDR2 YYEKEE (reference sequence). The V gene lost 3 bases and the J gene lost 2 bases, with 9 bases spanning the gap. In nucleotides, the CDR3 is TGTGCCAGCAGCTCGGCCAGGGCCTACGAGCAGTACTTC. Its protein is CASSSARAYEQYF.

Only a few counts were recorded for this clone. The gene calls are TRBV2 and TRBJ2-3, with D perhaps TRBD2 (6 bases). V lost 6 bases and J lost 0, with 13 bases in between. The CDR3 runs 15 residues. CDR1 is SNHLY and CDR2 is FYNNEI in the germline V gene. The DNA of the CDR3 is TGTGCCAGCAGCGGAGGGCTCTCTAGCACAGATACGCAGTATTTT. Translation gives CASSGGLSSTDTQYF.

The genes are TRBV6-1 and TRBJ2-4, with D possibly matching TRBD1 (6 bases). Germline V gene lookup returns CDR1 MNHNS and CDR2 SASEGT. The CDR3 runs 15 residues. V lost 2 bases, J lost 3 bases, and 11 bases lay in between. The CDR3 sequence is CASSESTGLKNIQYF. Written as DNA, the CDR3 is TGTGCCAGCAGTGAAAGCACAGGGCTCAAAAACATTCAGTACTTC.

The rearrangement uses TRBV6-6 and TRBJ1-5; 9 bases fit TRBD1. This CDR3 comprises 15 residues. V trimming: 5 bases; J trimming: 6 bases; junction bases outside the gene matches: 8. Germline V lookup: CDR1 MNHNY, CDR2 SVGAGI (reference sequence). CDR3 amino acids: CASSITGTGIQPQHF. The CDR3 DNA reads TGTGCCAGCAGTATTACCGGGACAGGGATTCAGCCCCAGCATTTT.

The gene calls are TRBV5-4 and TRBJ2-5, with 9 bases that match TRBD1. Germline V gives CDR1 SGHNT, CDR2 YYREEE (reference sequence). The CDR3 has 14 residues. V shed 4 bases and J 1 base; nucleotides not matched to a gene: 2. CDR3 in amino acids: CASSTQGAQETQYF. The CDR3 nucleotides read TGTGCCAGCAGCACACAGGGGGCCCAAGAGACCCAGTACTTC.

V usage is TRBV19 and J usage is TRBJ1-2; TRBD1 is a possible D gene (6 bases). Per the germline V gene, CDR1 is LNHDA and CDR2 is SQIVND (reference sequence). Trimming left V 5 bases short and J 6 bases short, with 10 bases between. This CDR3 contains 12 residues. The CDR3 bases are TGTGCCAGTAGTCCTACAGGGAATGGCTACACCTTC. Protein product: CASSPTGNGYTF.

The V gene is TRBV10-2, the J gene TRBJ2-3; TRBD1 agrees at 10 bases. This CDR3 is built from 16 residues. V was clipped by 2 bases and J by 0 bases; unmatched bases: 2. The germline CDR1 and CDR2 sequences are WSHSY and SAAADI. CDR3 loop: CASSEGTGVSTDTQYF. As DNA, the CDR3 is TGCGCCAGCAGTGAGGGGACAGGGGTGAGCACAGATACGCAGTATTTT.

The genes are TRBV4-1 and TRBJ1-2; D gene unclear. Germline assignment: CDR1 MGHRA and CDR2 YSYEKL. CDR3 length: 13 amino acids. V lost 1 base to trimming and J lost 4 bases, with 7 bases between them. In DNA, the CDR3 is TGCGCCAGCAGCCAAGCTAGTAGCTATGGCTACACCTTC. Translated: CASSQASSYGYTF.

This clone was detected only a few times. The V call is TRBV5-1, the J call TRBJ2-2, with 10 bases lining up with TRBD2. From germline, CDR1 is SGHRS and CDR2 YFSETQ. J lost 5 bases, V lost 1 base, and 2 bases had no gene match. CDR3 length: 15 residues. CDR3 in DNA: TGCGCCAGCAGCTTGCTAGCGGGGGATACCGGGGAGCTGTTTTTT. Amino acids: CASSLLAGDTGELFF.

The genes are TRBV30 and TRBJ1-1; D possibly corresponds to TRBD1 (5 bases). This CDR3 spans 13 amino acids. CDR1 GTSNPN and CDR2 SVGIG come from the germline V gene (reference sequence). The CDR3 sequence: CARDRTVNTEAFF. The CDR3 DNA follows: TGTGCGCGCGACAGAACCGTGAACACTGAAGCTTTCTTT.

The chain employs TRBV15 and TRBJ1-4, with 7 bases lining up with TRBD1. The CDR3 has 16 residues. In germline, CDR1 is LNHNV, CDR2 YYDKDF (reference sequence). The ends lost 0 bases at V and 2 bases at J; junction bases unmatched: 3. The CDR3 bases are TGTGCCACCAGCAGAGACAGGGGGGCGACTAATGAAAAACTGTTTTTT. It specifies CATSRDRGATNEKLFF. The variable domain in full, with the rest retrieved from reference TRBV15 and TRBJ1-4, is DAMVIQNPRYQVTQFGKPVTLSCSQTLNHNVMYWYQQKSSQAPKLLFHYYDKDFNNEADTPDNFQSRRPNTSFCFLDIRSPGLGDTAMYLCATSRDRGATNEKLFFGSGTQLSVL.

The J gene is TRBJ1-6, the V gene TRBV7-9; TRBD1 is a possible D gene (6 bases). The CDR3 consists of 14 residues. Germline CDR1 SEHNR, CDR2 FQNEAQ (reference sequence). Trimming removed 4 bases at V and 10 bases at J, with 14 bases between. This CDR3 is CASSSQGRGSPLHF. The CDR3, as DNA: TGTGCCAGCAGCTCGCAGGGGCGCGGGTCACCCCTCCACTTT. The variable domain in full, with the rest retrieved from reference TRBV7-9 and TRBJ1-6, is DTGVSQNPRHKITKRGQNVTFRCDPISEHNRLYWYRQTLGQGPEFLTYFQNEAQLEKSRLLSDRFSAERPKGSFSTLEIQRTEQGDSAMYLCASSSQGRGSPLHFGNGTRLTVT.